The 22 T cell receptor beta chains given below trace back to one sample, sequenced in a study of OX40 agonist ivuxolimab in advanced cancers. Produced via immunoSEQ multiplex PCR; TCRdb's table is partial and in-frame only. The sample comprises under 80,000 clones, around 83% of which are singletons, and 2% to 2.5% rests with the top ten. Here the sequenced sample was CD4+ or CD8+ T cells sorted from blood, taken in a trial of the OX40 agonist ivuxolimab. The receptors derive from an adult with an advanced solid tumor such as melanoma, head and neck, liver or kidney cancer.

This chain connects TRBV9 to TRBJ2-3, with 8 bases lining up with TRBD1. The CDR3 has 16 residues. After removal of 4 bases from V and 0 bases from J, the junction contained 7 bases not matched to a gene. CDR1 is SGDLS and CDR2 is YYNGEE in the germline V gene. CDR3 sequence (DNA): TGTGCCAGCAGCTCGAGGACAGGGCTAAGCACAGATACGCAGTATTTT. Protein: CASSSRTGLSTDTQYF.

This clone was seen just once. The chain joins TRBV15 to TRBJ2-2; D possibly corresponds to TRBD1 (6 bases). This CDR3 region has 14 residues. V lost 2 bases and J 6 bases, leaving 10 bases between the germline ends. Per germline, CDR1 LNHNV and CDR2 YYDKDF (reference sequence). The CDR3 is CATSRSRGSGELFF. CDR3 sequence (DNA): TGTGCCACCAGCAGATCCAGGGGTTCCGGGGAGCTGTTTTTT.

This clone was recorded only once. This chain joins TRBV5-4 and TRBJ2-5, with D possibly TRBD1 on 6 matching bases. CDR1 and CDR2 (germline): SGHNT, YYREEE (reference sequence). Trimming took off 0 bases at V and 4 bases at J, with 10 bases between the two ends. The CDR3 has 14 residues. This CDR3 is CASSLVQGIETQYF. Here the CDR3 DNA reads TGTGCCAGCAGCTTGGTACAGGGTATAGAGACCCAGTACTTC.

J is TRBJ2-3 and V is TRBV10-3; 9 bases align to TRBD1. Losses at the gene ends were 1 base for V and 2 bases for J; bases not matched to a gene: 1. The CDR3 spans 15 residues. The germline V gene has CDR1 ENHRY and CDR2 SYGVKD. The CDR3 region is CAISELQGATDTQYF. The CDR3 DNA sequence: TGTGCCATCAGTGAGTTACAGGGGGCCACAGATACGCAGTATTTT.

The chain uses TRBV27 and TRBJ2-7; 7 bases line up with TRBD1. This CDR3 is built from 15 residues. V shed 8 bases, J shed 4 bases, and the junction held 14 bases outside the gene matches. Germline CDR1 MNHEY, CDR2 SMNVEV (reference sequence). CDR3 region: CASGRLAGGEYEQYF. In DNA, the CDR3 is TGTGCCAGCGGTCGGTTGGCAGGGGGTGAATACGAGCAGTACTTC.

The chain uses TRBV18 and TRBJ1-2; 8 nucleotides agree with TRBD1. This CDR3 contains 13 residues. V lost 5 bases and J lost 4; bases outside the gene matches: 3. Germline CDR1 reads KGHSH; CDR2 reads LQKENI. The DNA of the CDR3 is TGTGCCAGCTCAACCGGGACAGGCTATGGCTACACCTTC. It is translated as CASSTGTGYGYTF.

This clone has a single count. The chain has TRBV19 and TRBJ1-2; D not certain. This CDR3 has 14 residues. V gave up 7 bases and J gave up 6 bases, with 18 bases separating them. Germline CDR1 and CDR2: LNHDA and SQIVND (reference sequence). The CDR3 nucleotides are TGTGCCAGTACTGATCGGCGCCTAGGCGATGGCTACACCTTC. This sequence encodes CASTDRRLGDGYTF.

The rearrangement links TRBV7-2 to TRBJ1-1; no firm D call. This CDR3 is built from 13 residues. The germline CDR1 and CDR2 sequences are SGHTA and FQGNSA. Trimming cost V 1 base and J 7 bases, with 10 bases left between them. This chain's CDR3 is CASSLGGGGEAFF. Here the CDR3 DNA reads TGTGCCAGCAGCTTAGGAGGAGGTGGTGAAGCTTTCTTT.

The chain carries TRBV5-8 and TRBJ2-6; no clear D gene. V shed 2 bases and J shed 0 bases, with 6 bases lying between them. CDR3 size: 15 residues. In germline, CDR1 is SGHTS, CDR2 YDEGEE. The CDR3 coding sequence is TGTGCCAGCAGCTTATGGAGCTCTGGGGCCAACGTCCTGACTTTC. This sequence encodes CASSLWSSGANVLTF.

This sequence joins TRBV4-2 and TRBJ2-5; tentatively, D is TRBD2 (5 bases). Germline V gene sequence: CDR1 LGHNA, CDR2 YNFKEQ. The CDR3 totals 15 residues. V lost 4 bases to trimming and J lost 0 bases, with 12 bases between them. The CDR3: CASSPIGENQETQYF. DNA of the CDR3: TGTGCCAGCAGCCCGATTGGGGAGAACCAAGAGACCCAGTACTTC.

The J gene is TRBJ1-2, the V gene TRBV2; D not certain. Germline values: CDR1 SNHLY, CDR2 FYNNEI. This CDR3 is 14 amino acids long. With 4 bases removed from V and 1 base from J, the gap between germline ends came to 10 bases. For the CDR3, the DNA is TGTGCCAGCAGTGTCCTACAGCTTAACTATGGCTACACCTTC. It is translated as CASSVLQLNYGYTF.

This chain links TRBV10-1 with TRBJ1-1; D perhaps matches TRBD1 (6 bases). The CDR3 covers 13 residues. Germline CDR1 is WNHNN and CDR2 is SYGVQD (reference sequence). Trimming stripped 7 bases from V and 1 base from J, with 10 bases between. The CDR3 coding sequence is TGCGCCAGCACCGCGACAGGGAACACTGAAGCTTTCTTT. Protein sequence: CASTATGNTEAFF.

The J gene is TRBJ1-5, the V gene TRBV7-2; TRBD1 agrees at 9 bases. The V segment lost 5 bases and the J segment 7 bases; nucleotides outside the gene matches: 9. This CDR3 has 15 amino acids. Germline CDR1 SGHTA, CDR2 FQGNSA. The CDR3 DNA is TGTGCCAGCAGCCTGAGGACAGGGGAAGGGCAGCCCCAGCATTTT. Its protein is CASSLRTGEGQPQHF. Together with reference TRBV7-2 and TRBJ1-5, the CDR3 gives the full variable domain: GAGVSQSPSNKVTEKGKDVELRCDPISGHTALYWYRQSLGQGLEFLIYFQGNSAPDKSGLPSDRFSAERTGGSVSTLTIQRTQQEDSAVYLCASSLRTGEGQPQHFGDGTRLSIL.

The CDR3 sequence: CATLVSAGLYSGYTF. The CDR3, as DNA: TGTGCAACACTCGTCTCCGCGGGACTCTATAGTGGCTACACCTTC. The chain joins TRBV28 to TRBJ1-2; the D gene is possibly TRBD1 (5 bases). The CDR3 is made up of 15 amino acids. Germline V CDR1 and CDR2: MDHEN, SYDVKM.

This chain joins TRBV30 and TRBJ1-1, with TRBD1 matching 8 bases. This CDR3 has 14 amino acids. The germline CDR1 and CDR2 sequences are GTSNPN and SVGIG (reference sequence). Germline trimming cut 2 bases from V and 4 bases from J; bases unmatched to any gene: 6. CDR3 loop: CAWSPGQGSTEAFF. The DNA for the CDR3 is TGTGCCTGGAGTCCAGGACAGGGTAGCACTGAAGCTTTCTTT.

The genes are TRBV5-1 and TRBJ2-5, with D maybe TRBD2 (6 bases). The ends were cut back, 1 base at V and 4 bases at J, with 8 bases in the middle. CDR1 and CDR2 (germline): SGHRS, YFSETQ. This CDR3 has 13 residues. The CDR3: CASSLSGGETQYF. CDR3 coding DNA: TGCGCCAGCAGCTTGTCCGGGGGAGAGACCCAGTACTTC.

The chain is built from TRBV5-4 and TRBJ1-2; 9 positions agree with TRBD1. The CDR3 contains 14 residues. Germline V gene sequence: CDR1 SGHNT, CDR2 YYREEE (reference sequence). J lost 7 bases, V lost 4 bases, and 8 bases had no gene match. CDR3 amino acids: CASSPSQGAGGYTF. The CDR3, as DNA: TGTGCCAGCAGCCCATCACAGGGGGCGGGTGGCTACACCTTC.

Written as DNA, the CDR3 is TGTGCCAGCAGTTTAATAGGGACTTCCCAAGGGCCAAACATTCAGTACTTC. Translated, it gives CASSLIGTSQGPNIQYF. V and J are TRBV28 and TRBJ2-4; D perhaps matches TRBD2 (6 bases). Trimming stripped 2 bases from V and 6 bases from J, with 20 bases between. This CDR3 spans 17 amino acids. In germline, CDR1 is MDHEN, CDR2 SYDVKM.

This clone came up once. The chain uses TRBV7-3 and TRBJ1-3; 8 positions match TRBD1. The ends lost 5 bases at V and 3 bases at J; junction bases unmatched: 6. Germline V gene data show CDR1 as SGHTA and CDR2 as FQGTGA. This CDR3 contains 15 residues. The CDR3: CASSPTGGIGNTIYF. The CDR3 DNA follows: TGTGCCAGCAGCCCAACAGGGGGAATTGGAAACACCATATATTTT.

The CDR3 spells CASSVGAGGNEKLFF. CDR3 DNA: TGTGCCAGCAGCGTCGGGGCCGGGGGTAATGAAAAACTGTTTTTT. The V and J genes are TRBV9 and TRBJ1-4, with D tentatively TRBD1 (5 bases). Germline assignment: CDR1 SGDLS and CDR2 YYNGEE. V was trimmed by 2 bases and J by 4 bases, leaving 12 bases between them. The CDR3 spans 15 residues.

The chain employs TRBV14 and TRBJ2-3; 10 bases match TRBD1. With V trimmed by 1 base and J by 4 bases, 2 bases remained unmatched. This CDR3 region has 15 residues. Germline V gene sequence: CDR1 SGHDN, CDR2 FVKESK. The CDR3 DNA reads TGTGCCAGCAGCCAAGTGACAGGGGGCGCAGATACGCAGTATTTT. It codes for CASSQVTGGADTQYF.

Here the CDR3 reads CASSHYRADSYEQYF. CDR3 in DNA: TGTGCCAGCAGTCACTACCGGGCGGATTCCTACGAGCAGTACTTC. The V gene is TRBV6-5, the J gene TRBJ2-7; unclear D gene. This CDR3 contains 15 residues. Germline V gene data show CDR1 as MNHEY and CDR2 as SVGAGI. V was pared by 5 bases and J by 1 base, with 15 bases between.